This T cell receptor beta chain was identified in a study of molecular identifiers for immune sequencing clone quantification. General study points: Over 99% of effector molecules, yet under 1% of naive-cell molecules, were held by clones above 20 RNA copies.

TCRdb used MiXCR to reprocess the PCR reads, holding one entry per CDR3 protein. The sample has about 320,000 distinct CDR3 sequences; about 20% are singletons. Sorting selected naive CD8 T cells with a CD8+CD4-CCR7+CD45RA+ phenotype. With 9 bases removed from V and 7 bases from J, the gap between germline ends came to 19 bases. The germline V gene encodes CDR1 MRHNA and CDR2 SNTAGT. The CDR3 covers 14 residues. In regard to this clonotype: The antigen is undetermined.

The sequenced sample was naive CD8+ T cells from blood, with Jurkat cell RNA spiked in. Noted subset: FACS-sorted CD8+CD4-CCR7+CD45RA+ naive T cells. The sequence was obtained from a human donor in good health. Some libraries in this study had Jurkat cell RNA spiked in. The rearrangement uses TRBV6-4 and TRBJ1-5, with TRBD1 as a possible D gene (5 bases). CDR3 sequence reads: CASCGAPTEQPQHF. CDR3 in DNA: TGTGCCAGTTGCGGGGCCCCCACGGAGCAGCCCCAGCATTTT.